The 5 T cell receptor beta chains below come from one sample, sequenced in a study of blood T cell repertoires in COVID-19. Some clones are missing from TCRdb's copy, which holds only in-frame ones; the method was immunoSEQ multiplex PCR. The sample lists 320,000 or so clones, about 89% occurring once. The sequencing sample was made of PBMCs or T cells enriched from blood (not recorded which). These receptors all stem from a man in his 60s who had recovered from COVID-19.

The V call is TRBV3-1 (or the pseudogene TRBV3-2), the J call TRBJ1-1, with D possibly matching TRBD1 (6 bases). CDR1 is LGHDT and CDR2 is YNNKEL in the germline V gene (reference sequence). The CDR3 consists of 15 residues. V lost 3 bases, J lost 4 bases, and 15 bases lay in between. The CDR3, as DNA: TGTGCCAGCAGCCACCTAGGACAGCGCTCCACTGAAGCTTTCTTT. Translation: CASSHLGQRSTEAFF.

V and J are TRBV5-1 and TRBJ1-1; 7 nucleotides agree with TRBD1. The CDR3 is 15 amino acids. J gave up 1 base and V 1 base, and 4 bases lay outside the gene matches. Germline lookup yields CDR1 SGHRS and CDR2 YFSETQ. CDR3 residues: CASSLQWTGNTEAFF. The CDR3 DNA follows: TGCGCCAGCAGCTTGCAGTGGACAGGGAACACTGAAGCTTTCTTT.

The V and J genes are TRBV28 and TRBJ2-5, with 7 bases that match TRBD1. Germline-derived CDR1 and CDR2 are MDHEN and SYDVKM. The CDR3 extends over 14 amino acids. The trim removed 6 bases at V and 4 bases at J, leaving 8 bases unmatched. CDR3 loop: CASRETGNTETQYF. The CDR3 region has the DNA TGTGCCAGCAGGGAGACAGGGAACACAGAGACCCAGTACTTC.

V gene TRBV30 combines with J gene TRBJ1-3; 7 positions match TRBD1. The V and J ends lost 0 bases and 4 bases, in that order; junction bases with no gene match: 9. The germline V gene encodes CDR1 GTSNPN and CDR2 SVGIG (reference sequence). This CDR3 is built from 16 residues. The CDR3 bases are TGTGCCTGGAGTGTATTCGGGACAGCGACCGGAAACACCATATATTTT. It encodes CAWSVFGTATGNTIYF.

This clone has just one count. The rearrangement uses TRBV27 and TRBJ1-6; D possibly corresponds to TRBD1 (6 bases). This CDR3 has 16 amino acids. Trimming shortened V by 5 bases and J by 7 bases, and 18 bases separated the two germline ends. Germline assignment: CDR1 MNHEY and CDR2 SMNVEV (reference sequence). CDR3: CASSALGAGENSPLHF. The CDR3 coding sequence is TGTGCCAGCAGTGCCTTAGGGGCAGGGGAGAATTCACCCCTCCACTTT.